Listed here is a single TCR beta chain. J lost 4 bases, V lost 1 base, and 5 bases had no gene match. From germline, CDR1 is MGHRA and CDR2 YSYEKL. The CDR3 length is 17 residues. The data were obtained in a study of blood T cell repertoires in COVID-19. Authors' data handling: Reference gene primer amplification gave estimated nucleated cell counts. The repertoire was sequenced with immunoSEQ multiplex PCR; TCRdb's copy has only in-frame clones and lacks some. That table supplies the V and J calls and clone size; D and trimming were determined from the DNA. The sample yields approximately 440,000 clones, about 90% seen once. Across 20 to 25 US areas, participants ranged in age from 18 to 89 years. Cohort allocation depended upon clinical history that participants reported. Donors of Cohort 3 who recovered were those that had two negative PCRs, clearance, or symptom resolution.

The genes are TRBV4-1 and TRBJ2-5; 14 nucleotides match TRBD2. The sequencing input was PBMCs or T cells enriched from blood (not recorded which). The TCR sequence derives from a woman between 18 and 29 years old who had recovered from COVID-19. The CDR3 here is CASSQGLAGGPGETQYF. CDR3 DNA: TGCGCCAGCAGCCAAGGACTAGCGGGGGGGCCGGGAGAGACCCAGTACTTC.